Each of the 14 T cell receptor beta chains below was sequenced from the same sample in a study of T cells in Graves' hyperthyroidism and ophthalmopathy. The TCR beta CDR3 regions underwent amplification using RNA transcripts as the source. TCR CDR3 regions were first amplified by RT-PCR with HTBI primers. TCRdb fed the multiplex PCR reads into MiXCR, producing one record per CDR3 protein. The data contain about 640,000 distinct CDR3 sequences, about 45% of them seen just once; the ten biggest clones take up roughly 6.5%. The source material was peripheral blood or thyroid tissue (not recorded which). All receptors derive from an adult man with Graves' disease, either hyperthyroidism or ophthalmopathy (not recorded which).

The chain has TRBV7-9 and TRBJ1-1; D is ambiguous. Trimming shortened V by 3 bases and J by 4 bases, and 12 bases separated the two germline ends. CDR3 size: 14 residues. Germline CDR1 reads SEHNR; CDR2 reads FQNEAQ (reference sequence). CDR3 in DNA: TGTGCCAGCAGCTTTGGGCCGATGAGCACTGAAGCTTTCTTT. Protein product: CASSFGPMSTEAFF.

This clonotype was seen more than once but under ten times. The chain joins TRBV14 to TRBJ2-7, with unresolved D. Germline loops: CDR1 SGHDN, CDR2 FVKESK. The V end lost 1 base, the J end lost 2 bases, and 9 bases lay between the germline ends. The CDR3 is 14 residues long. DNA of the CDR3: TGTGCCAGCAGCCAAGGGGCGGCCACCTACGAGCAGTACTTC. Amino acid sequence: CASSQGAATYEQYF.

This clonotype has a handful of counts. This chain connects TRBV7-8 to TRBJ1-5; possible D gene TRBD1, 5 bases. V shed 3 bases and J shed 7 bases, with 13 bases lying between them. CDR3 length equals 14 residues. Germline lookup yields CDR1 SGHVS and CDR2 FQNEAQ. The CDR3 region has the DNA TGTGCCAGCAGCTTCGCGCAGGGTGGGCAGCCCCAGCATTTT. Its translation: CASSFAQGGQPQHF. The variable domain in full, with the rest retrieved from reference TRBV7-8 and TRBJ1-5, is GAGVSQSPRYKVAKRGQDVALRCDPISGHVSLFWYQQALGQGPEFLTYFQNEAQLDKSGLPSDRFFAERPEGSVSTLKIQRTQQEDSAVYLCASSFAQGGQPQHFGDGTRLSIL.

This clonotype has a count of ten or more. The genes are TRBV2 and TRBJ2-5; 7 nucleotides line up with TRBD1. Germline lookup yields CDR1 SNHLY and CDR2 FYNNEI. This CDR3 is built from 14 residues. Trimming at V came to 6 bases and at J to 4 bases, leaving 8 bases not matched to a gene. The CDR3 is CASSEPSGGETQYF. Here the CDR3 DNA reads TGTGCCAGCAGCGAACCCTCAGGGGGAGAGACCCAGTACTTC. The variable domain in full, completed from reference TRBV2 and TRBJ2-5, reads EPEVTQTPSHQVTQMGQEVILRCVPISNHLYFYWYRQILGQKVEFLVSFYNNEISEKSEIFDDQFSVERPDGSNFTLKIRSTKLEDSAMYFCASSEPSGGETQYFGPGTRLLVL.

The rearrangement joins TRBV11-1 to TRBJ1-2; D is uncertain. CDR3 size: 14 residues. V lost 10 bases to trimming and J lost 4 bases, with 19 bases between them. The germline V gene has CDR1 SGHAT and CDR2 FQDESV (reference sequence). CDR3 in DNA: TGTGCCACCAGTGGGCCGGGGTCTACCTATGGCTACACCTTC. This gives the protein CATSGPGSTYGYTF.

The CDR3 bases are TGTGCCAGCAGCCCTAGGCCCCCGGGACAAGGGGATCGGTACGAGCAGTACTTC. Translating it yields CASSPRPPGQGDRYEQYF. The chain carries TRBV7-8 and TRBJ2-7, with TRBD1 as a possible D gene (6 bases). Trimming removed 5 bases at V and 4 bases at J, with 27 bases between. This CDR3 spans 18 amino acids. Germline-derived CDR1 and CDR2 are SGHVS and FQNEAQ.

The genes are TRBV6-5 and TRBJ1-1, with 10 positions matching TRBD1. V lost 2 bases and J lost 1; bases outside the gene matches: 1. CDR1 and CDR2 from the germline V gene are MNHEY and SVGAGI. The CDR3 is 15 residues long. The DNA for the CDR3 is TGTGCCAGCAGTTACCGACAGGGGGCGAACACTGAAGCTTTCTTT. As protein: CASSYRQGANTEAFF.

The rearrangement uses TRBV7-2 and TRBJ1-6; no clear D gene. Trimming removed 4 bases at V and 4 bases at J, with 14 bases between. Germline V gives CDR1 SGHTA, CDR2 FQGNSA. The CDR3 contains 16 residues. CDR3 loop: CASSSSQRRYNSPLHF. The CDR3 bases are TGTGCCAGCAGCTCATCACAGAGACGGTATAATTCACCCCTCCACTTT.

V usage is TRBV7-2 and J usage is TRBJ2-5, with 8 bases lining up with TRBD2. Germline trimming cut 5 bases from V and 5 bases from J; bases unmatched to any gene: 7. The CDR3 length is 14 residues. Germline V gives CDR1 SGHTA, CDR2 FQGNSA. The CDR3 protein is CASSRGLASETQYF. The CDR3 nucleotides are TGTGCCAGCAGCCGAGGACTAGCCTCGGAGACCCAGTACTTC.

CDR3 bases: TGCAGTGCTAGGTCGGAAGAGGGCCCTTTCGAGCAGTACTTC. Translation: CSARSEEGPFEQYF. The chain joins TRBV20-1 to TRBJ2-7; D possibly corresponds to TRBD2 (5 bases). The CDR3 is 14 residues long. Germline V gives CDR1 DFQATT, CDR2 SNEGSKA (reference sequence). With 3 bases removed from V and 6 bases from J, the gap between germline ends came to 18 bases.

The rearrangement joins TRBV2 to TRBJ2-5; 9 bases align to TRBD2. The V gene's germline CDR1 is SNHLY and CDR2 FYNNEI. This CDR3 is 16 amino acids long. After removal of 4 bases from V and 3 bases from J, the junction contained 9 bases not matched to a gene. CDR3: CASSAREGLAKETQYF. The DNA for the CDR3 is TGTGCCAGCAGTGCTAGGGAGGGACTAGCTAAAGAGACCCAGTACTTC.

Ten or more counts support this clonotype. DNA of the CDR3: TGTGCCAGCAGTTTGAACAGAATGAACACTGAAGCTTTCTTT. This encodes CASSLNRMNTEAFF. V is TRBV28 and J is TRBJ1-1; D unresolved. With 3 bases removed from V and 0 bases from J, the gap between germline ends came to 8 bases. Germline-derived CDR1 and CDR2 are MDHEN and SYDVKM. The CDR3 consists of 14 residues.

This clonotype came up a few times. V gene TRBV25-1 combines with J gene TRBJ2-5, with D perhaps matching TRBD2 (6 bases). This CDR3 region has 15 residues. Trimming shortened V by 6 bases and J by 3 bases, and 17 bases separated the two germline ends. Germline CDR1 and CDR2: MGHDK and SYGVNS. This CDR3 is CASSLEGGREETQYF. The CDR3 DNA is TGTGCCAGCAGCTTGGAGGGCGGCAGAGAAGAGACCCAGTACTTC.

As concerns this clonotype: At one end, the junction sequence differs from germline, possibly due to a read error. The CDR3 loop reads CAVSNTGTQPQHF. DNA of the CDR3: TGTGCCGTCAGCAACACCGGGACTCAGCCCCAGCATTTT. The V and J genes are TRBV10-3 and TRBJ1-5; D may be TRBD1 (5 bases). CDR1 is ENHRY and CDR2 is SYGVKD in the germline V gene. The CDR3 is made up of 13 amino acids.